This T cell receptor (beta chain) was found in a study of PD-L1 blockade in urothelial cancer. The CDR3 loop spans 11 amino acids. CDR1 and CDR2 from the germline V gene are LNHDA and SQIVND (reference sequence). V dropped 8 bases and J dropped 10; count of bases not matched to a gene: 7. Clones were read by immunoSEQ multiplex PCR, and TCRdb kept only the in-frame ones, dropping some. The sample lists 90,000 to 120,000 clones; about 85% were seen once. The V and J genes are TRBV19 and TRBJ1-1, with 7 bases fitting TRBD1. The source of this sequence is a man aged 45-65 years with urothelial cancer. Sequencing was performed on PBMCs, taken around atezolizumab (anti-PD-L1) treatment. Here the CDR3 DNA reads TGTGCCAGTGGGACAGTTGGGGGAGCTTTCTTT. It is translated as CASGTVGGAFF.